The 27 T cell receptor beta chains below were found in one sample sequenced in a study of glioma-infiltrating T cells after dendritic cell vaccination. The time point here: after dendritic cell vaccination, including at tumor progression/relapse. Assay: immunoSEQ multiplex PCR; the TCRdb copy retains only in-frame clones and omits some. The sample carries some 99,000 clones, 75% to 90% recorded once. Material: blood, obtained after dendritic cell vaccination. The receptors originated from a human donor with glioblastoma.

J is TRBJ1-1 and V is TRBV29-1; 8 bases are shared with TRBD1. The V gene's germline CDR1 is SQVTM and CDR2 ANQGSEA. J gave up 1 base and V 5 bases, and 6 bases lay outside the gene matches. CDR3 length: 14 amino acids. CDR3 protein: CSVIRTGTNTEAFF. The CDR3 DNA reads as TGCAGCGTTATTAGGACAGGGACGAACACTGAAGCTTTCTTT.

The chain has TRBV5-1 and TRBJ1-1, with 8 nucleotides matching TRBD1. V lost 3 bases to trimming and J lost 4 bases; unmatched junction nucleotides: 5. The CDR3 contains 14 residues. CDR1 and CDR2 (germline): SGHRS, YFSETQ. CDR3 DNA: TGCGCCAGCAGCTACTACAGGGGGGGCACTGAAGCTTTCTTT. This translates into CASSYYRGGTEAFF.

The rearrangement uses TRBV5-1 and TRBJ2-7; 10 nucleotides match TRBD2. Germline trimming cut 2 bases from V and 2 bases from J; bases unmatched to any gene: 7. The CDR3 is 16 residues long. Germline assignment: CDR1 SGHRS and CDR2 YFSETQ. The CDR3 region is CASSLGLADSTYEQYF. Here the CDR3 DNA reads TGCGCCAGCAGCTTAGGACTAGCGGACAGCACCTACGAGCAGTACTTC. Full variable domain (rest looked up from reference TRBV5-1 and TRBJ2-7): KAGVTQTPRYLIKTRGQQVTLSCSPISGHRSVSWYQQTPGQGLQFLFEYFSETQRNKGNFPGRFSGRQFSNSRSEMNVSTLELGDSALYLCASSLGLADSTYEQYFGPGTRLTVT.

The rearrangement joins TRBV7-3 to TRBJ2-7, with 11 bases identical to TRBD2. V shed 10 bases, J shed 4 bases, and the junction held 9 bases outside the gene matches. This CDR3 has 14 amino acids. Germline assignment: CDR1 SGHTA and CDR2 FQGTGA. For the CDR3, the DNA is TGTGCCACCTCGGTAGCGGGAGGGCCTTACGAGCAGTACTTC. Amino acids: CATSVAGGPYEQYF. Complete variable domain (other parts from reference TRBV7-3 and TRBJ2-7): GAGVSQTPSNKVTEKGKYVELRCDPISGHTALYWYRQSLGQGPEFLIYFQGTGAADDSGLPNDRFFAVRPEGSVSTLKIQRTERGDSAVYLCATSVAGGPYEQYFGPGTRLTVT.

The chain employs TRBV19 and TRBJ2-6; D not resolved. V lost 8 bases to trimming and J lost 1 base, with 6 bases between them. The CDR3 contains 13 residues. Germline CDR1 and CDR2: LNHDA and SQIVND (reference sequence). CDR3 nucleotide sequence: TGTGCCAGTTCCCCTTCTGGGGCCAACGTCCTGACTTTC. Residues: CASSPSGANVLTF.

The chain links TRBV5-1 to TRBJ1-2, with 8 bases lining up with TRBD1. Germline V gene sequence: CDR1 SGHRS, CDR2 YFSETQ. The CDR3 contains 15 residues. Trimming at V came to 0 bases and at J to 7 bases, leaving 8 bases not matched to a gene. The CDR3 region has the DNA TGCGCCAGCAGCTTGGCCGGGACAGGATATGGTGGCTACACCTTC. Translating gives CASSLAGTGYGGYTF. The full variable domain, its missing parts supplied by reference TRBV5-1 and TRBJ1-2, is KAGVTQTPRYLIKTRGQQVTLSCSPISGHRSVSWYQQTPGQGLQFLFEYFSETQRNKGNFPGRFSGRQFSNSRSEMNVSTLELGDSALYLCASSLAGTGYGGYTFGSGTRLTVV.

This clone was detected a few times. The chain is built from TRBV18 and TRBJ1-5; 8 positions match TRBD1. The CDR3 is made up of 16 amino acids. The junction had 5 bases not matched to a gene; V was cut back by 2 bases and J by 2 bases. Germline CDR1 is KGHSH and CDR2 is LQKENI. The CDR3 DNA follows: TGTGCCAGCTCACCAAGACAGGGGACCGGCAATCAGCCCCAGCATTTT. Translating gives CASSPRQGTGNQPQHF.

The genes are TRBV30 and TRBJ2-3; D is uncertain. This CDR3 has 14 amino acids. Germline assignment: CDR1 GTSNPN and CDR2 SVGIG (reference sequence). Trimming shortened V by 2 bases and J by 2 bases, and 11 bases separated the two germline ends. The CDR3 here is CAWSPPGPTDTQYF. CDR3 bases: TGTGCCTGGAGTCCCCCGGGTCCCACAGATACGCAGTATTTT.

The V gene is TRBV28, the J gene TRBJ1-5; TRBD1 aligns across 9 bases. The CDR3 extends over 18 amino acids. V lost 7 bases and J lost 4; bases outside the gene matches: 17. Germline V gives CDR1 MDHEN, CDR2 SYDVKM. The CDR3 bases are TGTGCCAGCACCGCCGCCGTCGGACAGGGGTATAGAAATCAGCCCCAGCATTTT. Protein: CASTAAVGQGYRNQPQHF.

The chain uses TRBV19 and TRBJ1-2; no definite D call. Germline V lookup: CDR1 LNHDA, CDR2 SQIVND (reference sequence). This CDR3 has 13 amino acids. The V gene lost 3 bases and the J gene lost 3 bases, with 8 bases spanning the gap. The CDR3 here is CASSIGDDYGYTF. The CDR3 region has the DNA TGTGCCAGTAGTATCGGGGATGACTATGGCTACACCTTC.

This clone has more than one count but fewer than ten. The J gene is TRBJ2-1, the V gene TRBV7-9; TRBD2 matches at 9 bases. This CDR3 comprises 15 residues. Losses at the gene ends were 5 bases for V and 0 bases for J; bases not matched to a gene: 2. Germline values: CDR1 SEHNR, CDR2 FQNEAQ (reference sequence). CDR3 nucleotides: TGTGCCAGCAGCGGCGGGAGGGGCTCCTACAATGAGCAGTTCTTC. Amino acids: CASSGGRGSYNEQFF.

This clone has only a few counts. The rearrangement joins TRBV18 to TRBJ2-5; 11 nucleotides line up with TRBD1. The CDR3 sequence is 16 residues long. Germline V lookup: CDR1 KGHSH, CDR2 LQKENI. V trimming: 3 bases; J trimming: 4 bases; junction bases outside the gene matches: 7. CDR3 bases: TGTGCCAGCTCACCGATAGGACAGGGGGCCCCAGAGACCCAGTACTTC. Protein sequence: CASSPIGQGAPETQYF.

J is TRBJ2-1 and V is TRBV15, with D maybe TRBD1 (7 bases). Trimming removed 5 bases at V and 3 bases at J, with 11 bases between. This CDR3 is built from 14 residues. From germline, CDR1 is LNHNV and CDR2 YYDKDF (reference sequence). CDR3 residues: CATSGGTDYNEQFF. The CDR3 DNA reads TGTGCCACCAGCGGGGGGACAGACTACAATGAGCAGTTCTTC.

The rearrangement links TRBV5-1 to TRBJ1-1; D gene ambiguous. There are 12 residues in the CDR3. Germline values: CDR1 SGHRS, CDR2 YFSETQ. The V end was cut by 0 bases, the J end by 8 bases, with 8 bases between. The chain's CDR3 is CASSLGGIEAFF. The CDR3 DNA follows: TGCGCCAGCAGCTTGGGCGGAATCGAAGCTTTCTTT.

The CDR3 DNA sequence: TGTGCCTGGAGCAAAGGAATGACAGGGAGGAACGCCCATTCACCCCTCCACTTT. Encoded protein: CAWSKGMTGRNAHSPLHF. The chain combines TRBV30 with TRBJ1-6; 7 bases align to TRBD1. The J segment lost 8 bases and the V segment lost 3 bases, leaving 19 bases of the junction unmatched. The CDR3 is made up of 18 amino acids. Germline CDR1 and CDR2: GTSNPN and SVGIG (reference sequence).

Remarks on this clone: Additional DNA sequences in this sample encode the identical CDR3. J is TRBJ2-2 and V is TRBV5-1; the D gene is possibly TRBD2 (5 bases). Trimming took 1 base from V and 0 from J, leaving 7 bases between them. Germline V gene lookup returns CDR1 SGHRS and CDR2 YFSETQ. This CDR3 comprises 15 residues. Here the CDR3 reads CASSLPGSNTGELFF. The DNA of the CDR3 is TGCGCCAGCAGCTTGCCGGGGTCGAACACCGGGGAGCTGTTTTTT.

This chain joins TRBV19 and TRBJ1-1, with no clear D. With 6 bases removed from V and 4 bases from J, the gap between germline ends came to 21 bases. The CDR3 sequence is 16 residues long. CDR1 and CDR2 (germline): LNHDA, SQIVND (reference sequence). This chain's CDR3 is CASSGVGRYSATEAFF. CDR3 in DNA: TGTGCCAGTAGCGGCGTAGGGAGGTATTCGGCCACTGAAGCTTTCTTT.

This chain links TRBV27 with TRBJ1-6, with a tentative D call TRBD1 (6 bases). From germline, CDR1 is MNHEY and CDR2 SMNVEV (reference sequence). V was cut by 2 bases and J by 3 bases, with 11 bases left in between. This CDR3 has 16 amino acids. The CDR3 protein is CASSLEGVRYNSPLHF. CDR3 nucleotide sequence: TGTGCCAGCAGTTTAGAGGGGGTTCGCTATAATTCACCCCTCCACTTT.

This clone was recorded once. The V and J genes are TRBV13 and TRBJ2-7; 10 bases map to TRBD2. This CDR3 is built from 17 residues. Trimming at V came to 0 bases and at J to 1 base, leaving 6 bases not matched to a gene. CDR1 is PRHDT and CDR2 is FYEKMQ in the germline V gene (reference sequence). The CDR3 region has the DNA TGTGCCAGCAGCTTAGGGGGAGGACTAGCGGTATCCTACGAGCAGTACTTC. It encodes CASSLGGGLAVSYEQYF.

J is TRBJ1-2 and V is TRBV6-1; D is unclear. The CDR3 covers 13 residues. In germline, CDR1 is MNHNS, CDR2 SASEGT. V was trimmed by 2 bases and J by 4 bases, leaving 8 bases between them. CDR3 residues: CASSELLVYGYTF. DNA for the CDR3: TGTGCCAGCAGTGAATTACTGGTCTATGGCTACACCTTC.

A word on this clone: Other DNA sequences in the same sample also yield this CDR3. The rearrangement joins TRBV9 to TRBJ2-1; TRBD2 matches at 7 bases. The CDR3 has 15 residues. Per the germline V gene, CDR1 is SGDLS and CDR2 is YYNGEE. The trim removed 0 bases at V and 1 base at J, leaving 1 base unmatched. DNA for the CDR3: TGTGCCAGCAGCGTAGATAGCGGGTCCTACAATGAGCAGTTCTTC. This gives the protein CASSVDSGSYNEQFF.

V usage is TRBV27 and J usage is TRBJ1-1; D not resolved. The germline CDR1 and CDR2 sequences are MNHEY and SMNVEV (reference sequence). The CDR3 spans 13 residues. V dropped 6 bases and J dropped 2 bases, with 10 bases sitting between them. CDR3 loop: CASSLRLNTEAFF. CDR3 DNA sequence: TGTGCCAGCAGCCTCCGCCTAAACACTGAAGCTTTCTTT.

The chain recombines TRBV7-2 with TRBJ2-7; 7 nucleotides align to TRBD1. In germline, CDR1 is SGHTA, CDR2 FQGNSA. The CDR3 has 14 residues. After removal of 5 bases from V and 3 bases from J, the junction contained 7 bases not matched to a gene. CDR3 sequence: CASSRTGYGYEQYF. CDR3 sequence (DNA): TGTGCCAGCAGCCGGACAGGTTATGGCTACGAGCAGTACTTC. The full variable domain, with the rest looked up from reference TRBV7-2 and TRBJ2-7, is GAGVSQSPSNKVTEKGKDVELRCDPISGHTALYWYRQSLGQGLEFLIYFQGNSAPDKSGLPSDRFSAERTGGSVSTLTIQRTQQEDSAVYLCASSRTGYGYEQYFGPGTRLTVT.

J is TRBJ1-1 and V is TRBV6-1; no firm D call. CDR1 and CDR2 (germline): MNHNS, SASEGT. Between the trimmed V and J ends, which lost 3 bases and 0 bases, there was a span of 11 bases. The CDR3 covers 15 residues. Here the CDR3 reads CASSERAVLNTEAFF. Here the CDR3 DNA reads TGTGCCAGCAGTGAGAGGGCAGTACTGAACACTGAAGCTTTCTTT.

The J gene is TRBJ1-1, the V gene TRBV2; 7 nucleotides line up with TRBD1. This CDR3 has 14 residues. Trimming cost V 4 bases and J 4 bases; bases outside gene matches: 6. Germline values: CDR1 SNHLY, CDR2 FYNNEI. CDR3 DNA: TGTGCCAGCAGTGCAACAGGGGTGGGCACTGAAGCTTTCTTT. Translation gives CASSATGVGTEAFF.

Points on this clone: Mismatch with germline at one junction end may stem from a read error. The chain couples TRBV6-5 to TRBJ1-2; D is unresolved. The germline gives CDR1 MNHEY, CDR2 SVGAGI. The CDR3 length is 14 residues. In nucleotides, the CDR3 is TGTGCCAGCAGATACCAAGCGTCTAACTCTGGCTACACCTTC. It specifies CASRYQASNSGYTF.

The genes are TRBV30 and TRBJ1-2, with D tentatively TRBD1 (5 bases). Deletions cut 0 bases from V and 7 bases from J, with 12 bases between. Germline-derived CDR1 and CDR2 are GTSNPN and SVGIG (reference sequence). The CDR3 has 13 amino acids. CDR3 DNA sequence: TGTGCCTGGAGTGTATGGGGGACTCGTGGCTACACCTTC. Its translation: CAWSVWGTRGYTF.